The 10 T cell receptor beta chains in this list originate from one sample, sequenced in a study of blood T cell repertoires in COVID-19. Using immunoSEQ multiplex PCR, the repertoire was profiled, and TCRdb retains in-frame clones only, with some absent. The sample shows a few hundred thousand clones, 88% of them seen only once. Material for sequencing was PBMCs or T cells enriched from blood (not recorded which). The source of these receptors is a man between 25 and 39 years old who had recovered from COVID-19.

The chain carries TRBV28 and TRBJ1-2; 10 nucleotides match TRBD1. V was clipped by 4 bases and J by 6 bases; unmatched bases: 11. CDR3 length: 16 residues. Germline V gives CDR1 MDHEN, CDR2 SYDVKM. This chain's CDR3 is CASSSGTGAVSHGYTF. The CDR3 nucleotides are TGTGCCAGCAGTTCCGGGACAGGGGCCGTCTCTCATGGCTACACCTTC.

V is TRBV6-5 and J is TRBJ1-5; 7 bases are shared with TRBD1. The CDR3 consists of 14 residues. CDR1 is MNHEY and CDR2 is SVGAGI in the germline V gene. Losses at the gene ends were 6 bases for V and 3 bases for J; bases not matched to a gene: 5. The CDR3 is CASSQTGTNQPQHF. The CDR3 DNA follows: TGTGCCAGCAGCCAGACAGGGACCAATCAGCCCCAGCATTTT.

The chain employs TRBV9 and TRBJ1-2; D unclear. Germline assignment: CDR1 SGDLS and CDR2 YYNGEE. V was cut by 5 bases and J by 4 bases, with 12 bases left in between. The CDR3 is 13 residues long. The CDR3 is CASRDTDIYGYTF. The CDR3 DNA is TGTGCCAGCAGGGATACAGACATCTATGGCTACACCTTC.

The CDR3 DNA sequence: TGTGCCAGCAGCGGGACTAGTTCCGAGCAGTACTTC. This codes for CASSGTSSEQYF. The rearrangement joins TRBV5-6 to TRBJ2-7, with TRBD2 matching over 8 bases. The V and J ends lost 4 bases and 6 bases, in that order; junction bases with no gene match: 3. The CDR3 is made up of 12 amino acids. Germline V gene lookup returns CDR1 SGHDT and CDR2 YYEEEE.

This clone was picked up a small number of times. The DNA for the CDR3 is TGTGCCAGCAGTGATCCTTCAAGAGGCAATGAGCAGTTCTTC. Translated: CASSDPSRGNEQFF. The rearrangement joins TRBV6-1 to TRBJ2-1; D remains ambiguous. V lost 3 bases and J lost 6, with 12 bases in between. The germline CDR1 and CDR2 sequences are MNHNS and SASEGT. The CDR3 is made up of 14 amino acids.

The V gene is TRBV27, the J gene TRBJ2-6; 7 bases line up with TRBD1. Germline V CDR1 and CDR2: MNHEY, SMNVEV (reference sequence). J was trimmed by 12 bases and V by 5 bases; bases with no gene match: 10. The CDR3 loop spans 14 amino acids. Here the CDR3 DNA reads TGTGCCAGCAGTCAAGACAGGGTCTCTCCCGTCCTGACTTTC. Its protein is CASSQDRVSPVLTF.

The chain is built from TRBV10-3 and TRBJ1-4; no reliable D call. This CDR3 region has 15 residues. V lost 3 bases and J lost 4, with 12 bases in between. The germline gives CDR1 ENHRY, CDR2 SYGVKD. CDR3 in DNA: TGTGCCATCAGTGATCCGGGAACAGTTAATGAAAAACTGTTTTTT. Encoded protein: CAISDPGTVNEKLFF.

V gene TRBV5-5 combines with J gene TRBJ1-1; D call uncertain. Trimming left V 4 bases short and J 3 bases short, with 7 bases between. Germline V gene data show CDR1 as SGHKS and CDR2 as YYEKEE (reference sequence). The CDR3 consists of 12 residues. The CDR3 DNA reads TGTGCCAGCAGCGCTACCCACACTGAAGCTTTCTTT. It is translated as CASSATHTEAFF.

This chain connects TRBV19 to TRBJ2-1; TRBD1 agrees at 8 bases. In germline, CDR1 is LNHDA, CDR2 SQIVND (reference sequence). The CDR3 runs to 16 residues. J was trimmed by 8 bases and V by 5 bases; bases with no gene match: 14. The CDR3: CASSEETGDLGDEQFF. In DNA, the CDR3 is TGTGCCAGTAGTGAAGAGACAGGGGATCTGGGCGATGAGCAGTTCTTC.

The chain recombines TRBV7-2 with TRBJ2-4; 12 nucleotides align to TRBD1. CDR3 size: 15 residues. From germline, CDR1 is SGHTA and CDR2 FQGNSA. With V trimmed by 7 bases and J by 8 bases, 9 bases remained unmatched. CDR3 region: CASITGTGGFDIQYF. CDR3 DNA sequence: TGTGCCAGCATTACCGGGACAGGGGGCTTTGACATTCAGTACTTC. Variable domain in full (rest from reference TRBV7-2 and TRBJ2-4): GAGVSQSPSNKVTEKGKDVELRCDPISGHTALYWYRQSLGQGLEFLIYFQGNSAPDKSGLPSDRFSAERTGGSVSTLTIQRTQQEDSAVYLCASITGTGGFDIQYFGAGTRLSVL.